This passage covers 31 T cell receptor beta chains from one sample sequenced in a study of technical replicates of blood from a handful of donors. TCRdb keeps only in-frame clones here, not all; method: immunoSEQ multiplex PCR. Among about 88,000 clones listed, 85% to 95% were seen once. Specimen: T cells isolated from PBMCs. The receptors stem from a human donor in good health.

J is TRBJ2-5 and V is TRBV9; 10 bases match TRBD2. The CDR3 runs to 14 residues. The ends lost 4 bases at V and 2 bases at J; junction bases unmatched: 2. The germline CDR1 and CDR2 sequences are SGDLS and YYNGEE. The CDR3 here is CASSPSGGQETQYF. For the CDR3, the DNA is TGTGCCAGCAGCCCTAGCGGGGGACAAGAGACCCAGTACTTC.

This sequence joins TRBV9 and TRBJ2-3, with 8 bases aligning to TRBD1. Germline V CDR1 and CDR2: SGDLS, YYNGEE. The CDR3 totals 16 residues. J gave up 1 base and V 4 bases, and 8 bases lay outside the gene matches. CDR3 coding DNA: TGTGCCAGCAGCCCCCCAGGGGGCGTTGGCACAGATACGCAGTATTTT. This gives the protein CASSPPGGVGTDTQYF.

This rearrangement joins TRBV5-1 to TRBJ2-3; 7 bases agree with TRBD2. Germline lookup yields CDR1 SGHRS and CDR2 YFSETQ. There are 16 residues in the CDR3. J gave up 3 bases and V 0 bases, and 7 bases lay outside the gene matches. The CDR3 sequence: CASSLVGSSGTDTQYF. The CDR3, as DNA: TGCGCCAGCAGCTTGGTCGGGAGTAGCGGGACAGATACGCAGTATTTT.

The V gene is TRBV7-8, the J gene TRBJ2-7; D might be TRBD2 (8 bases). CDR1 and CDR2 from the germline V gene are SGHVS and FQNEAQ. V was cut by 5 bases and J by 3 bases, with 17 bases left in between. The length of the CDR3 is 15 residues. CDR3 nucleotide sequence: TGTGCCAGCAGCCTCGGGAGGGGGCATGGCTACGAGCAGTACTTC. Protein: CASSLGRGHGYEQYF.

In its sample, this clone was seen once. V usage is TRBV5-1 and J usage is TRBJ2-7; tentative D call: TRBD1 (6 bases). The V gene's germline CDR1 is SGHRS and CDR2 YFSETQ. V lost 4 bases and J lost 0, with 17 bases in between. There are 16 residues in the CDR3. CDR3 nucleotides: TGCGCCAGCAGCGAGAATTCAGGGGTTCTCTCCTACGAGCAGTACTTC. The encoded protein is CASSENSGVLSYEQYF.

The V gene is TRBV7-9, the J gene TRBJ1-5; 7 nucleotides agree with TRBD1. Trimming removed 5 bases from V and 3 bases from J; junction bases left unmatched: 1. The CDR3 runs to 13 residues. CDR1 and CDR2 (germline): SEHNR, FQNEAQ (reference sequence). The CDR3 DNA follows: TGTGCCAGCAGCACAGGGGACAATCAGCCCCAGCATTTT. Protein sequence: CASSTGDNQPQHF.

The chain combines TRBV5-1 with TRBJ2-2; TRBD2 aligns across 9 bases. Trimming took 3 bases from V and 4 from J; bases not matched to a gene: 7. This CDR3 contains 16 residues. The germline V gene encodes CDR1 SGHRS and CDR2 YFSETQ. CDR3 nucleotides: TGCGCCAGCAGCTCACTAGCGGGCCTCGCCACCGGGGAGCTGTTTTTT. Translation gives CASSSLAGLATGELFF.

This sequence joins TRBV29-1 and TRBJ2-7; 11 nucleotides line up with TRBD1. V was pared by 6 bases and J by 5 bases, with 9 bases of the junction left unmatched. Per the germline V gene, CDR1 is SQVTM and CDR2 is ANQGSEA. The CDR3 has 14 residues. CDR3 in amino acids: CSVRTGTGGNEQYF. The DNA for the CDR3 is TGCAGCGTCAGAACCGGGACAGGGGGGAACGAGCAGTACTTC.

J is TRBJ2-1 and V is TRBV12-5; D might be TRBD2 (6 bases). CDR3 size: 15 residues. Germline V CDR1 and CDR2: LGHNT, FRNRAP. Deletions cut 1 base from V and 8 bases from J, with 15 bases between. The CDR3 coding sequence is TGTGCTAGTGGTTTGGGAGCGGGCCACCTCTATGAGCAGTTCTTC. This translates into CASGLGAGHLYEQFF.

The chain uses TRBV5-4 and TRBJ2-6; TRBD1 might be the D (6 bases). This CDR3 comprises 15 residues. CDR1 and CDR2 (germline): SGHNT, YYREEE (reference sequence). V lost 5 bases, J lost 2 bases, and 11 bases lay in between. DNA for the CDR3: TGTGCCAGCAGGCCTACAGGGACTGGGGCCAACGTCCTGACTTTC. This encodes CASRPTGTGANVLTF.

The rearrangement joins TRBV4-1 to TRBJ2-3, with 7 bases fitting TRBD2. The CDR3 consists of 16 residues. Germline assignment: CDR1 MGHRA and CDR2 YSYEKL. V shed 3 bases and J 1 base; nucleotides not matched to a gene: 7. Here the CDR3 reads CASSQGGLEGTDTQYF. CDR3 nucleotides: TGCGCCAGCAGCCAGGGTGGACTAGAGGGCACAGATACGCAGTATTTT.

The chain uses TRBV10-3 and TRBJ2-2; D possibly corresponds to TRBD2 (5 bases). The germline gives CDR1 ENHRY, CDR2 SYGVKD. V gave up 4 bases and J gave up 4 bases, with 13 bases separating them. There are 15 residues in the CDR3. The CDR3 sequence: CAISAQAEGTGELFF. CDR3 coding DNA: TGTGCCATCAGTGCCCAGGCCGAGGGCACCGGGGAGCTGTTTTTT.

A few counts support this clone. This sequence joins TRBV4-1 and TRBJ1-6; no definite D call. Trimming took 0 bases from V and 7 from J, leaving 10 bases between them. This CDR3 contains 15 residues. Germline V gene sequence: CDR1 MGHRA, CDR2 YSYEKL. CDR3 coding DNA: TGCGCCAGCAGCCAAGAGAGCTTTTCCAATTCACCCCTCCACTTT. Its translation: CASSQESFSNSPLHF.

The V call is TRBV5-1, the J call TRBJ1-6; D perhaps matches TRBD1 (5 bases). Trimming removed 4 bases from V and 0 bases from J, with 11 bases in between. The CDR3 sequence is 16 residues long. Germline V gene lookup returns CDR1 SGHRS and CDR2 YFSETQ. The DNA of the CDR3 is TGCGCCAGCAGCGGTGACAGAAGCTCCTATAATTCACCCCTCCACTTT. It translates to CASSGDRSSYNSPLHF.

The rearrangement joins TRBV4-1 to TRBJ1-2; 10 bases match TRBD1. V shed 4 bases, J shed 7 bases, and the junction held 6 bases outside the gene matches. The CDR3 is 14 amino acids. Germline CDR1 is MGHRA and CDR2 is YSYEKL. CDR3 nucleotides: TGCGCCAGCAGCCCGACAGGGGGCGCTTCTGGCTACACCTTC. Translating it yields CASSPTGGASGYTF.

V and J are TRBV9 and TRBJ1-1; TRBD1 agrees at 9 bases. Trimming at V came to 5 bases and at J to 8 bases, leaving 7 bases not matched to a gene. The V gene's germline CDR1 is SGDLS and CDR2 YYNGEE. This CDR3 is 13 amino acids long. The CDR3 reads CASSEGTGREAFF. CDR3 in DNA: TGTGCCAGCAGTGAAGGGACAGGGCGAGAAGCTTTCTTT.

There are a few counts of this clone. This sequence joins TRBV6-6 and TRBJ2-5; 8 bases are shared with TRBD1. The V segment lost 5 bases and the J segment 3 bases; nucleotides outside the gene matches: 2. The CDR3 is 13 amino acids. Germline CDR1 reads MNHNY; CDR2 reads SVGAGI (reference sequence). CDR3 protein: CASSGQGKETQYF. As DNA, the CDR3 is TGTGCCAGCAGTGGACAGGGAAAAGAGACCCAGTACTTC.

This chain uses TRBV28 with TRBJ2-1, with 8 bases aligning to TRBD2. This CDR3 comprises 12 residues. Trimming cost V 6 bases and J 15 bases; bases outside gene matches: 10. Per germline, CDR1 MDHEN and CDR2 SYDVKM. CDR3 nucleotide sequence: TGTGCCAGCAGCCCTAGGGGACTAGGGTCGTTCTTC. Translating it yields CASSPRGLGSFF.

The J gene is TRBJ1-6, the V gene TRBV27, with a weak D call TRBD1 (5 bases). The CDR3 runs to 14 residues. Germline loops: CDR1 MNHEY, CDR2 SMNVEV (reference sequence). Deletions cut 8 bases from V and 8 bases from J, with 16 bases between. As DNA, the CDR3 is TGTGCCAGCGTTGGGAGGACGGGACATTCACCCCTCCACTTT. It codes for CASVGRTGHSPLHF.

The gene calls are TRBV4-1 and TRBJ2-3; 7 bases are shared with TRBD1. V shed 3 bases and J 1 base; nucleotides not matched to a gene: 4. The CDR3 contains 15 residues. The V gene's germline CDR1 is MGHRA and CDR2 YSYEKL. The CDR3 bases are TGCGCCAGCAGCCACGGACAGGATGGCACAGATACGCAGTATTTT. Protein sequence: CASSHGQDGTDTQYF.

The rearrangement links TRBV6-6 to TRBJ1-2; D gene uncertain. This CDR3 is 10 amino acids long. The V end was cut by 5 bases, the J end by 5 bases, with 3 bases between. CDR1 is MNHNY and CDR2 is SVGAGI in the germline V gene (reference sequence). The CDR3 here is CASSQYGYTF. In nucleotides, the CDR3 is TGTGCCAGCAGTCAATATGGCTACACCTTC.

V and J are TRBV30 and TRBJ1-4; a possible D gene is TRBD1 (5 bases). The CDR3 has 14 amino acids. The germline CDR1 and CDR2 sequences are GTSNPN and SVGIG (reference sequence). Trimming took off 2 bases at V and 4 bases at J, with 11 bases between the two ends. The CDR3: CAWSSGRVNEKLFF. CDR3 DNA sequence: TGTGCCTGGAGTTCCGGCAGGGTTAATGAAAAACTGTTTTTT.

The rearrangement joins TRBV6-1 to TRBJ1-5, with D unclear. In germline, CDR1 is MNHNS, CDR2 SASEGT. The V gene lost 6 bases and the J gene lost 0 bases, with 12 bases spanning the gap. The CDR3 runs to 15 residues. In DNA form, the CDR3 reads TGTGCCAGCAGCCTCCTGCGAGGTAGCAATCAGCCCCAGCATTTT. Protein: CASSLLRGSNQPQHF.

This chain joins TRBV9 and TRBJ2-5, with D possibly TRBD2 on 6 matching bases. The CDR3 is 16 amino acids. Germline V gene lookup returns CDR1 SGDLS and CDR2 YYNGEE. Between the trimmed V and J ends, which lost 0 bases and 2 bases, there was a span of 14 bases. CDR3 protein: CASSVGGATRQETQYF. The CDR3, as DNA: TGTGCCAGCAGCGTAGGCGGAGCGACTAGGCAAGAGACCCAGTACTTC.

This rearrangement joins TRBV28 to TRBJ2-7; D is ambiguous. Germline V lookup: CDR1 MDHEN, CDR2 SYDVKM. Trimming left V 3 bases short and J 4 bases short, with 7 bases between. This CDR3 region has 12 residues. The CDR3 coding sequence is TGTGCCAGCAGTTTGTCCGGTTACGAGCAGTACTTC. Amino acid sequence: CASSLSGYEQYF.

CDR3: CASSSGVLYGYTF. In DNA, the CDR3 is TGTGCCAGCAGCTCGGGGGTCCTTTATGGCTACACCTTC. The chain couples TRBV7-9 to TRBJ1-2; D is possibly TRBD1 (5 bases). Trimming pared 4 bases from V and 5 bases from J, leaving 11 bases between. CDR1 is SEHNR and CDR2 is FQNEAQ in the germline V gene (reference sequence). The CDR3 spans 13 residues.

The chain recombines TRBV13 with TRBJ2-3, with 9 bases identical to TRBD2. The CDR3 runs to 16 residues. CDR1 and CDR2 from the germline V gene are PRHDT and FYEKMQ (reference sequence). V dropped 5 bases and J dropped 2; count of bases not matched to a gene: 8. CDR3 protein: CASSLLAGGFTDTQYF. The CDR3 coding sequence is TGTGCCAGCAGCCTTCTGGCGGGGGGGTTCACAGATACGCAGTATTTT.

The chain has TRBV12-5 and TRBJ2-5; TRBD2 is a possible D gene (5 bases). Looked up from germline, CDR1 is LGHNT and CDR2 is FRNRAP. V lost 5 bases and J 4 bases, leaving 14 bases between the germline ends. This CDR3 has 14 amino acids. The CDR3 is CASGTRRDGETQYF. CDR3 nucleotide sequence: TGTGCTAGTGGTACCCGACGGGATGGAGAGACCCAGTACTTC.

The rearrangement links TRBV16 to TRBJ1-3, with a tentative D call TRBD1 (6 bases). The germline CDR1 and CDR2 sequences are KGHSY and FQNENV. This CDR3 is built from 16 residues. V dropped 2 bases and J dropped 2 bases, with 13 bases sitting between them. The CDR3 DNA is TGTGCCAGCAGCCAACAAACAGGGCGCCCTGGAAACACCATATATTTT. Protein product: CASSQQTGRPGNTIYF.

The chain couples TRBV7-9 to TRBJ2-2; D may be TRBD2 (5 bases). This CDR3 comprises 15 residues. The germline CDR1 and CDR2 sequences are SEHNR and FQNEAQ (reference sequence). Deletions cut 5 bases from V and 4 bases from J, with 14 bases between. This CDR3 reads CASSATSAFTGELFF. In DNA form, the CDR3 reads TGTGCCAGCAGCGCTACTAGTGCTTTCACCGGGGAGCTGTTTTTT.

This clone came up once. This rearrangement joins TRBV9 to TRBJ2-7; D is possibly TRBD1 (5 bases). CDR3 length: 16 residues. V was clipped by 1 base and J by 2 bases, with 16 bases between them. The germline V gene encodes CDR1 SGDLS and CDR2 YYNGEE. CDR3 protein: CASSVSDSQFPYEQYF. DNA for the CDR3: TGTGCCAGCAGCGTATCCGACAGCCAATTCCCCTACGAGCAGTACTTC.